This T cell receptor beta chain appears in the sequencing data of a study of blood T cell repertoires in COVID-19 (dated by TCRdb to the early 2020s). A note on the overall study: Samples from collaborators originated in the United States, Italy and Spain and spanned both the acute and convalescent phases of COVID-19. The prospective study material was composed of cDNA or gDNA derived from T cells, B-cell-depleted T cells, or PBMCs. The dataset comprised deeply sampled blood TCRbeta repertoires from subjects exposed to, actively infected with, or recovered from COVID-19. The repertoires were made available in a free public database intended to serve as a resource for research on the immune response to SARS-CoV-2. Samples came from the ongoing ImmuneRACE study (first 160 participants) plus 1,254 subjects from 6 global collaborators. The sample metadata nearly always contained a de-identified subject ID, COVID-19 status, age in years and sex. HLA class I and class II types, where available, came from metadata supplied by the sample provider rather than from assay-based typing.

Broader findings and caveats from the paper: How much clinical and demographic metadata was included differed by source and by participant, and the metadata was provided uncurated.

Concerning this clone itself: The antigen this receptor binds is unknown. No qualities accompany the bases; no much larger clone lies one base away.

One collaborating source in Seattle enrolled patients while the patients were actively infected and followed the patients over time throughout the course of disease. The collaborating institutions used their own protocols to collect whole blood in K2EDTA tubes. For TCRbeta analysis, collaborator samples were shipped as frozen whole blood, as isolated PBMCs, or as DNA extracted from either sample type. At the junction V is shortened by 0 bases and J by 11 bases, with 11 bases in between. The CDR3 holds 13 amino acids from the cysteine to the phenylalanine. The retained sequence is limited to the CDR3, 39 bases, with the frame set at the first base. Per the germline V gene (reference sequence), LNHNV is the CDR1 and YYDKDF is the CDR2. TCRbeta CDR3 regions were amplified from genomic DNA by means of the immunoSEQ Assay, a bias-controlled multiplex PCR. The original pipeline was this. The number of nucleated cells in each sample was estimated from the amplification of reference gene primers within the assay. To quantify the absolute abundance of each unique TCRbeta CDR3 rearrangement, sequence reads were collapsed and filtered. For each sample, productive Simpson clonality was calculated as the square root of Simpson's diversity index over productive rearrangements. TCRdb obtained this table from immuneACCESS and retained in-frame rearrangements with V and J assigned. These tables miss some clones; where compared with another copy, unresolved V genes account for less than half of the shortfall, and the remainder is unexplained. The V and J calls and clone size come from that table; D and trimming were worked out from the DNA. Counted in this sample were approximately 170,000 clones; more than 85% of them appeared once. The top ten hold 2.5% to 3% of the sample.

This chain is built from TRBV15 and TRBJ1-5; TRBD1 is possibly the D segment (5 matching bases). The sequence was collected from a woman older than 75 with COVID-19, enrolled during active disease. Sequencing input: peripheral blood. The CDR3 sequence is CATSRDRGEAQHF. The DNA reads as follows: TGTGCCACCAGCAGAGATCGAGGGGAGGCCCAGCATTTT. Joined to the reference TRBV15 and TRBJ1-5 proteins, this CDR3 gives the full variable domain: DAMVIQNPRYQVTQFGKPVTLSCSQTLNHNVMYWYQQKSSQAPKLLFHYYDKDFNNEADTPDNFQSRRPNTSFCFLDIRSPGLGDTAMYLCATSRDRGEAQHFGDGTRLSIL.